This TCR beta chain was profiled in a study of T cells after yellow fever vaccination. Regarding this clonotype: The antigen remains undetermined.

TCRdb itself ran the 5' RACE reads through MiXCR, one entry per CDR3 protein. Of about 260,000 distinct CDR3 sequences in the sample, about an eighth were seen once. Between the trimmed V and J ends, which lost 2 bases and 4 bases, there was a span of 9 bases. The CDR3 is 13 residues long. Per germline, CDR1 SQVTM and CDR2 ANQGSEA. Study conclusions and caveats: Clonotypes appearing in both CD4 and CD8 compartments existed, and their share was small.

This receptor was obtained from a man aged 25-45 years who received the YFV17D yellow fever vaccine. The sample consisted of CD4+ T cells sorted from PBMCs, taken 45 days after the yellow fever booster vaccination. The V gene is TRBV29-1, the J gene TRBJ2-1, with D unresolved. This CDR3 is CSVERSQYNEQFF. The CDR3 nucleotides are TGCAGCGTTGAAAGGAGTCAGTACAATGAGCAGTTCTTC.